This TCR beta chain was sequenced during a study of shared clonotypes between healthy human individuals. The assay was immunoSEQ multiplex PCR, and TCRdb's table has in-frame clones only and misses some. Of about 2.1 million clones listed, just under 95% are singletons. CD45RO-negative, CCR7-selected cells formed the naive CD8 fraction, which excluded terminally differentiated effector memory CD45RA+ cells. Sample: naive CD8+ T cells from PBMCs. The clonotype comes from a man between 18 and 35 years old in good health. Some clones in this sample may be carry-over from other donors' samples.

CDR3 loop: CASSFSPSGDDNEQFF. DNA for the CDR3: TGTGCCAGCAGCTTCTCCCCTAGCGGGGACGACAATGAGCAGTTCTTC. The V and J genes are TRBV7-3 and TRBJ2-1, with 9 positions matching TRBD2. Per the germline V gene, CDR1 is SGHTA and CDR2 is FQGTGA. After removal of 3 bases from V and 5 bases from J, the junction contained 8 bases not matched to a gene. The CDR3 sequence is 16 residues long. The complete variable domain, with remaining parts taken from reference TRBV7-3 and TRBJ2-1, reads GAGVSQTPSNKVTEKGKYVELRCDPISGHTALYWYRQSLGQGPEFLIYFQGTGAADDSGLPNDRFFAVRPEGSVSTLKIQRTERGDSAVYLCASSFSPSGDDNEQFFGPGTRLTVL.